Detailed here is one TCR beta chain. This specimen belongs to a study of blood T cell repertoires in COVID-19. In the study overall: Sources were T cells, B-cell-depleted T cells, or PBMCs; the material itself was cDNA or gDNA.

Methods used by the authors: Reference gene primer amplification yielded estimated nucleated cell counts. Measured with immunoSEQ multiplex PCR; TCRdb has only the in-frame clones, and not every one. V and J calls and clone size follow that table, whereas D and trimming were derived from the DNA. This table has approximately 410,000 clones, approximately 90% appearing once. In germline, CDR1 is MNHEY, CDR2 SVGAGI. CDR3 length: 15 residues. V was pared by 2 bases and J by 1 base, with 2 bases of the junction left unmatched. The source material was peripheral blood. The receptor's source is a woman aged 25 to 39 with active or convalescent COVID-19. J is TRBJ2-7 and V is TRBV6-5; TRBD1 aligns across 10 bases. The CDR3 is CASSYGGQGSYEQYF. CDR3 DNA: TGTGCCAGCAGTTACGGGGGACAGGGGTCCTACGAGCAGTACTTC.